The clone carrying this T cell receptor beta chain was seen only a few times. The CDR3 loop spans 16 amino acids. Germline CDR1 reads MNHEY; CDR2 reads SMNVEV (reference sequence). V was shortened by 2 bases and J by 6 bases, with 19 bases between the two germline ends. This sample was taken from a study of blood T cell repertoires in COVID-19. The method was immunoSEQ multiplex PCR; TCRdb's version includes in-frame clones alone and lacks a portion of them. The data show about 160,000 clones, with around four fifths seen just once and roughly 11% held by the top ten. The sample comprised peripheral blood. The chain recombines TRBV27 with TRBJ1-2, with D unresolved. The source of this sequence is a human donor in a cohort sampled during active COVID-19. The CDR3 region is CASSLNPPGVADGYTF. The CDR3 coding sequence is TGTGCCAGCAGTTTAAACCCCCCCGGGGTGGCGGATGGCTACACCTTC.